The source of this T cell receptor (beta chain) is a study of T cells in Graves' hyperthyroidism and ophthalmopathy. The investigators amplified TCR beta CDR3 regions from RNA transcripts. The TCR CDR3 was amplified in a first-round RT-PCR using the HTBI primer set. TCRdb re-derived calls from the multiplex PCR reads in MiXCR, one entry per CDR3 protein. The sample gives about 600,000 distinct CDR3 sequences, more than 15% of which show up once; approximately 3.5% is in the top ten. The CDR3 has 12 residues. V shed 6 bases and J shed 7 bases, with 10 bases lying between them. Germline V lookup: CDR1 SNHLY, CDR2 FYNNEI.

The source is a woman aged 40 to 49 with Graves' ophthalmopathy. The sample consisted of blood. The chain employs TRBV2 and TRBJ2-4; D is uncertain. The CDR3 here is CASSDRINIQYF. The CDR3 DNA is TGTGCCAGCAGCGACCGGATTAACATTCAGTACTTC.